This note documents a single T cell receptor (beta chain) sequence. The data were obtained in a study of cytotoxic CD8 clonotypes in ibrutinib-treated CLL. About the study: Partial responders around 25, complete 2; some twelve progressed and approximately 15 stayed in remission by median roughly 70 months.

This CDR3 contains 13 residues. Trimming took 8 bases from V and 4 from J; bases not matched to a gene: 6. Germline V gives CDR1 LNHNV, CDR2 YYDKDF (reference sequence). The method was immunoSEQ multiplex PCR; TCRdb's version includes in-frame clones alone and lacks a portion of them. The sample consists of nearly 300,000 clones, around 76% of them appearing once. The source material was PBMCs, sampled at disease progression, from a patient treated with ibrutinib. This TCR derives from a human donor with chronic lymphocytic leukemia. The chain has TRBV15 and TRBJ2-7; the match to TRBD1 covers 9 bases. This chain's CDR3 is CATSGTGLYEQYF. Written as DNA, the CDR3 is TGTGCCACCTCCGGGACAGGGCTATACGAGCAGTACTTC.